The next 2 T cell receptor beta chains were all read from a single sample in a study of blood T cells in healthy people across ages. Combining a sample-barcoded 5' primer with a J-beta primer mix, a second PCR ran for about 7 to 11 cycles. TCRdb passed the 5' RACE reads through MiXCR, listing each CDR3 protein once. The sample has around 800,000 distinct CDR3 sequences, approximately 65% seen once. Specimen: blood. Receptors originate from a man aged 30-40 years in good health.

This clonotype was detected ten times or more. This sequence joins TRBV7-2 and TRBJ2-5; 9 bases agree with TRBD1. V dropped 6 bases and J dropped 4; count of bases not matched to a gene: 6. This CDR3 is 14 amino acids long. Germline CDR1 reads SGHTA; CDR2 reads FQGNSA. The CDR3, as DNA: TGTGCCAGCAGTTTACAGGGGGCGGGAGAGACCCAGTACTTC. Amino acid sequence: CASSLQGAGETQYF.

CDR3 sequence: CASSLNLWSDTQYF. CDR3 nucleotides: TGTGCCAGCAGTTTAAATTTGTGGTCCGATACGCAGTATTTT. The gene calls are TRBV28 and TRBJ2-3; D gene uncertain. The V and J ends lost 2 bases and 6 bases respectively, with 12 bases between them. Germline assignment: CDR1 MDHEN and CDR2 SYDVKM. This CDR3 has 14 amino acids.